This T cell receptor (beta chain) was recovered during a study of T cell responses to AZD1222 COVID-19 vaccine. Data came from immunoSEQ multiplex PCR; TCRdb stores just in-frame clones and leaves some out. Seen here are around 83,000 clones, about 88% observed once, and the top ten hold about 19%. Trimming pared 2 bases from V and 4 bases from J, leaving 7 bases between. This CDR3 region has 13 residues. Germline V gives CDR1 MNHEY, CDR2 SVGAGI. This TCR was recovered from an adult in good health. This chain uses TRBV6-5 with TRBJ2-3; D remains unclear. Sample: peripheral blood, taken on day 0 of AZD1222 vaccination. This CDR3 reads CASSYIGSDTQYF. The DNA of the CDR3 is TGTGCCAGCAGTTACATTGGATCAGATACGCAGTATTTT.